The clone carrying this TCR beta chain was detected once. As yet, its antigen is unknown. This entry belongs to a study of shared clonotypes between healthy human individuals. Study results and caveats: The sole specimen, blood, was sampled, and tissue repertoires likely differ.

The ends were cut back, 6 bases at V and 5 bases at J, with 19 bases in the middle. Germline CDR1 reads SNHLY; CDR2 reads FYNNEI. The CDR3 sequence is 15 residues long. Some clones are missing from TCRdb's copy, which holds only in-frame ones; the method was immunoSEQ multiplex PCR. Of nearly 1 million clones detected, over 75% appear once; the ten largest clones hold about 1.5%. This TCR was recovered from a man aged 18 to 35 in good health. This chain connects TRBV2 to TRBJ1-2; D may be TRBD1 (5 bases). The sample was memory CD4+ T cells sorted from blood. Subset reported: CD45RA-negative fraction. The CDR3 protein is CASRSRTGTDYGYTF. The CDR3 DNA reads TGTGCCAGCAGATCCCGAACCGGGACGGATTATGGCTACACCTTC.